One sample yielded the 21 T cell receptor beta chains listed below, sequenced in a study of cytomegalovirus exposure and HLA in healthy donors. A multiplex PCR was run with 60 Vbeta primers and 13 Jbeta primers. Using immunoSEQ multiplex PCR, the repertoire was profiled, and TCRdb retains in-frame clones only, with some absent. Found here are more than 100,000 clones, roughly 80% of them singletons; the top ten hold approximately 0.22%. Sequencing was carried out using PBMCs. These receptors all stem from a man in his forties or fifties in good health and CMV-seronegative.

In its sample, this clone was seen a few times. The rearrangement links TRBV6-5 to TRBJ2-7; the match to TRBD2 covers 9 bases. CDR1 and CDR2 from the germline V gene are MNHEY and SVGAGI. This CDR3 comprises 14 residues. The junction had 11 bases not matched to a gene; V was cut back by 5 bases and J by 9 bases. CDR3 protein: CASSRGREGLGQYF. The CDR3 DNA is TGTGCCAGCAGTCGAGGGCGGGAGGGTCTCGGGCAGTACTTC.

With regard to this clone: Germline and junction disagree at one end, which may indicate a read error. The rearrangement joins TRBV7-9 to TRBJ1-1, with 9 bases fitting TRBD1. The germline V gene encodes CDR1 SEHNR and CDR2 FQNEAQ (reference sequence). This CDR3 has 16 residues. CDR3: CSSSSYRGRVNTEAFF. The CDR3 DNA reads TGTTCCAGCAGCTCTTACAGGGGGCGAGTGAACACTGAAGCTTTCTTT.

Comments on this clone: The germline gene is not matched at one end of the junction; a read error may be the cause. The chain's CDR3 is CAWSVLGNGPRGYPF. CDR3 nucleotides: TGTGCCTGGAGTGTACTGGGTAACGGCCCGAGAGGCTACCCCTTC. This sequence joins TRBV30 and TRBJ1-2; no definite D call. The length of the CDR3 is 15 residues. Germline V gene lookup returns CDR1 GTSNPN and CDR2 SVGIG (reference sequence).

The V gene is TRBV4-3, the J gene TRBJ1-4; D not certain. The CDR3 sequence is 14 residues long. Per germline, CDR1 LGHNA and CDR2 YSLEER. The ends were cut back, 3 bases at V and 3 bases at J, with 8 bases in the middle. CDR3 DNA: TGCGCCAGCAGCCAGGGAGTAGCTAATGAAAAACTGTTTTTT. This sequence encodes CASSQGVANEKLFF.

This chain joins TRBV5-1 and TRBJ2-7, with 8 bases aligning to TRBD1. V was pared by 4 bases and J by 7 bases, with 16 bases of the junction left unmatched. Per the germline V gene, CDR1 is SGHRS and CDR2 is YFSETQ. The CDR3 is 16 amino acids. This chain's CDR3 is CASSPGQGEPFWEQYF. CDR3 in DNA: TGCGCCAGCAGCCCTGGACAGGGAGAACCCTTTTGGGAGCAGTACTTC.

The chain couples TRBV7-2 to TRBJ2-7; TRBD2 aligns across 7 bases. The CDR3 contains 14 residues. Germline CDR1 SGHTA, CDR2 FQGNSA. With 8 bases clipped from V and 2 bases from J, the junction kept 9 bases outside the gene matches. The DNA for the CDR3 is TGTGCCAGCGGGGTTGGGGGGGAGACCTACGAGCAGTACTTC. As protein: CASGVGGETYEQYF.

CDR3 nucleotide sequence: TGTGCCTGGAGCCTAGGAGGGGAGGGAGAGACCCAGTACTTC. Translation gives CAWSLGGEGETQYF. The chain links TRBV30 to TRBJ2-5, with 7 positions matching TRBD2. This CDR3 region has 14 residues. Trimming cost V 3 bases and J 4 bases; bases outside gene matches: 8. Per germline, CDR1 GTSNPN and CDR2 SVGIG (reference sequence).

The CDR3 loop reads CASSNLDRAHEQYF. The CDR3 DNA is TGTGCCAGCAGCAACTTGGACAGGGCCCACGAGCAGTACTTC. The rearrangement links TRBV7-2 to TRBJ2-7, with 8 positions matching TRBD1. The CDR3 runs 14 residues. V lost 5 bases, J lost 5 bases, and 8 bases stayed unmatched. Germline loops: CDR1 SGHTA, CDR2 FQGNSA.

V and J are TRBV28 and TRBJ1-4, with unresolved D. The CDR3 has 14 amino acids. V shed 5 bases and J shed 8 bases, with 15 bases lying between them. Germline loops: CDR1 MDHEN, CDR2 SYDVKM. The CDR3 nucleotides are TGTGCCAGCAGTACGGTTGCGGTTCGCGAAAAACTGTTTTTT. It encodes CASSTVAVREKLFF.

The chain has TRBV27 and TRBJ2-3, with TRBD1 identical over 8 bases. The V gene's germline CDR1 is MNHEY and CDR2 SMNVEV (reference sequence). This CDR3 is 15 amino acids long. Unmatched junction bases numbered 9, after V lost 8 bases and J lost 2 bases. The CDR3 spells CASGGQVLYTDTQYF. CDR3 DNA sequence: TGTGCCAGCGGGGGACAGGTATTATACACAGATACGCAGTATTTT.

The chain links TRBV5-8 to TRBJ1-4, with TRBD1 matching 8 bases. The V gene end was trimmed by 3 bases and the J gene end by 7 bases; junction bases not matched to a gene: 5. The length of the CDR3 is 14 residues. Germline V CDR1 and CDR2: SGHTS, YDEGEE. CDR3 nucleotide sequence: TGTGCCAGCAGCTCAGGGGGCGCTGGTGAAAAACTGTTTTTT. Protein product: CASSSGGAGEKLFF.

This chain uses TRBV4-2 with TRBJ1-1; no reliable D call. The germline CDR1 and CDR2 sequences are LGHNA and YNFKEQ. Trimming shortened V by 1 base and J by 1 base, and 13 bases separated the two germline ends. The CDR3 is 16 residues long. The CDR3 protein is CASSQGRGSANTEAFF. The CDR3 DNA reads TGTGCCAGCAGCCAAGGAAGAGGGAGCGCGAACACTGAAGCTTTCTTT.

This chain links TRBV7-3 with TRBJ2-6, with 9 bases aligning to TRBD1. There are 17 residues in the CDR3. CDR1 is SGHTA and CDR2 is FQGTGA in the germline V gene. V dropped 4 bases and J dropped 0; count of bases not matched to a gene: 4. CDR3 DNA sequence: TGTGCCAGCAGCTCAACAGGGGGCGTCTCTGGGGCCAACGTCCTGACTTTC. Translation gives CASSSTGGVSGANVLTF.

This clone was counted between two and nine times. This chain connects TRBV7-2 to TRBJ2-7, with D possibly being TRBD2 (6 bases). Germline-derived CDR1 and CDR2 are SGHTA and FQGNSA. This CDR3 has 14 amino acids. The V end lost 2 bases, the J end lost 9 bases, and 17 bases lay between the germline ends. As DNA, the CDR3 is TGTGCCAGCAGCTTATGGGGGGAAGCGCCCGGGCAGTACTTC. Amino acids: CASSLWGEAPGQYF.

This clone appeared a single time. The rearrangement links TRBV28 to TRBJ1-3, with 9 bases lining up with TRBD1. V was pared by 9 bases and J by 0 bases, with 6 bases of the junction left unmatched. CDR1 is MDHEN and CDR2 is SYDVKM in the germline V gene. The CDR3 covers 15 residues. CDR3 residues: CASRTGGPSGNTIYF. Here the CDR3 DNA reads TGTGCCAGTCGCACAGGGGGCCCCTCTGGAAACACCATATATTTT.

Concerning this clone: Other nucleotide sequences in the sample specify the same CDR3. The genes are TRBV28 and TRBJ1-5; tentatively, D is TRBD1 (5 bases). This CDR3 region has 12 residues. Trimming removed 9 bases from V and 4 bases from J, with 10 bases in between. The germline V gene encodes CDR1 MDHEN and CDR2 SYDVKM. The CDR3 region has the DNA TGTGCCAGTAGGGGATCAAATCAGCCCCAGCATTTT. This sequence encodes CASRGSNQPQHF.

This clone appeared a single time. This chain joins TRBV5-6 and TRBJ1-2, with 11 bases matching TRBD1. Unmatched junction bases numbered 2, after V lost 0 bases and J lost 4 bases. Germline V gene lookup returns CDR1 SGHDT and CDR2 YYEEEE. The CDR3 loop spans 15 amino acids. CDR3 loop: CASSLAGTGGYGYTF. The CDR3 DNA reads TGTGCCAGCAGCTTGGCGGGGACAGGGGGCTATGGCTACACCTTC.

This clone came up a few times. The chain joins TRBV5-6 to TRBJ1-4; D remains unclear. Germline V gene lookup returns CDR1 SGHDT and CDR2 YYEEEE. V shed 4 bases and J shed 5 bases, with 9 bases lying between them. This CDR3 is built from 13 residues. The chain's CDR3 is CASSEQANEKLFF. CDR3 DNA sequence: TGTGCCAGCAGCGAGCAGGCGAATGAAAAACTGTTTTTT. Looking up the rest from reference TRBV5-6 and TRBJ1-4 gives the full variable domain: DAGVTQSPTHLIKTRGQQVTLRCSPKSGHDTVSWYQQALGQGPQFIFQYYEEEERQRGNFPDRFSGHQFPNYSSELNVNALLLGDSALYLCASSEQANEKLFFGSGTQLSVL.

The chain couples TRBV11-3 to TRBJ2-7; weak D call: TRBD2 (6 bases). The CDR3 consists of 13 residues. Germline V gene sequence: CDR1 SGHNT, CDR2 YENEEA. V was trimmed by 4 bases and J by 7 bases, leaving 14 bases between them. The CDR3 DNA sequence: TGTGCCAGCAGCTATACCCGGGAGCGGGAGCAGTACTTC. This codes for CASSYTREREQYF.

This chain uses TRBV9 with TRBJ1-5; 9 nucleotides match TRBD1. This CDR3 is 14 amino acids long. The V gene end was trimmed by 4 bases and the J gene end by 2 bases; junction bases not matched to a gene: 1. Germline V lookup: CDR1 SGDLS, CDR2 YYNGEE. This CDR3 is CASSRTGGNQPQHF. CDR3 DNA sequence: TGTGCCAGCAGCCGGACAGGGGGCAATCAGCCCCAGCATTTT.

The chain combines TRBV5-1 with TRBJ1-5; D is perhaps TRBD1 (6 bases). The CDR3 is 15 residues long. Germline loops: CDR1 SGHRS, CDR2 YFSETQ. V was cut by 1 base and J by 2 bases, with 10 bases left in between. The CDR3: CASSLRGGGNQPQHF. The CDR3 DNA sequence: TGCGCCAGCAGCTTGCGAGGGGGTGGCAATCAGCCCCAGCATTTT.